This paragraph covers one T cell receptor (beta chain) sequence. Its antigen is not known. Relapses following autologous stem cell transplantation were seen in all patients, with brentuximab vedotin exposure varying. The CDR3 runs 15 residues. The germline gives CDR1 KGHSH, CDR2 LQKENI. The V segment lost 3 bases and the J segment 5 bases; nucleotides outside the gene matches: 7. The data derive from a study of PD-1 blockade in classical Hodgkin lymphoma. Study outcomes and limitations: Newly diagnosed patients were reported to start with lower TCR diversity than healthy donors. Initiation of nivolumab under 1 year after ASCT led to exclusion of patients. The causes of the repertoire differences, possibly disease activity or prior therapy, remain undefined.

Data came from immunoSEQ multiplex PCR; TCRdb stores just in-frame clones and leaves some out. The data show just over 60,000 clones, roughly 88% seen once. The source was peripheral blood mononuclear cells (PBMCs), collected at baseline. V is TRBV18 and J is TRBJ2-5; 9 nucleotides agree with TRBD1. This receptor was identified in a human donor with classical Hodgkin lymphoma. CDR3 protein: CASSPPTGGEETQYF. The DNA of the CDR3 is TGTGCCAGCTCACCGCCTACAGGGGGCGAGGAGACCCAGTACTTC. Complete variable domain (other parts from reference TRBV18 and TRBJ2-5): NAGVMQNPRHLVRRRGQEARLRCSPMKGHSHVYWYRQLPEEGLKFMVYLQKENIIDESGMPKERFSAEFPKEGPSILRIQQVVRGDSAAYFCASSPPTGGEETQYFGPGTRLLVL.